This TCR beta chain derives from a study of breast tumors, draining lymph nodes, adjacent tissues. Points from the study as a whole: Findings are consistent with lymph node origin and intratumoral expansion of most tumor T cells. Tumor repertoires ranked between lymph nodes and nontumor tissue in diversity, with V and J gene preferences.

This clonotype has at least ten counts. Its antigen is undetermined. TCRdb independently ran MiXCR on the multiplex PCR reads; one entry per CDR3 protein. The repertoire has around 50,000 distinct CDR3 sequences, 23% of them found once; the top ten carry 8%. V was cut by 7 bases and J by 5 bases, with 10 bases left in between. CDR3 length: 11 residues. Germline V gives CDR1 SQVTM, CDR2 ANQGSEA. This sequence originates from a female donor with breast cancer. Some clones in this sample may be carry-over from other donors' samples. Sequenced sample: breast tumor tissue. The chain recombines TRBV29-1 with TRBJ2-3; D is uncertain. CDR3 region: CSAPRLDTQYF. CDR3 coding DNA: TGCAGCGCCCCCAGACTAGATACGCAGTATTTT.